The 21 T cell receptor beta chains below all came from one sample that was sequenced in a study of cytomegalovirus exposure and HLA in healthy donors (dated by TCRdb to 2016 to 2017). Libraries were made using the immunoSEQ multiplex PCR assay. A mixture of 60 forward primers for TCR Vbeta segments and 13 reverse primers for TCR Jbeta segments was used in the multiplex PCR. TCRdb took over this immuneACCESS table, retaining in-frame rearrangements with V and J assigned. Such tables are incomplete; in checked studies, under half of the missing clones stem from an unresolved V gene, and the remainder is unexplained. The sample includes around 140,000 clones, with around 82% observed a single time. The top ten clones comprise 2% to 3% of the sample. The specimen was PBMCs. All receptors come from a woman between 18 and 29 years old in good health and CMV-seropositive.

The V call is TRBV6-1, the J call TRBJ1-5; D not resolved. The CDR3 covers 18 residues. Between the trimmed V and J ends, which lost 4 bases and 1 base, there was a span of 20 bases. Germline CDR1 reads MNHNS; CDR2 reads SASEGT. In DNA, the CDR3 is TGTGCCAGCAGTGCAATCTTTAGTACGAGGCTGAGCAATCAGCCCCAGCATTTT. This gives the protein CASSAIFSTRLSNQPQHF.

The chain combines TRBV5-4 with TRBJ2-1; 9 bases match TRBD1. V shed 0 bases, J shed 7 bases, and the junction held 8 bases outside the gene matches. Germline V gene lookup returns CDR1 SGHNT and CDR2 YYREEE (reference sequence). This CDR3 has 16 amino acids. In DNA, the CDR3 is TGTGCCAGCAGCTTGGGGGGGACAGGGCAGGGGAATGAGCAGTTCTTC. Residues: CASSLGGTGQGNEQFF.

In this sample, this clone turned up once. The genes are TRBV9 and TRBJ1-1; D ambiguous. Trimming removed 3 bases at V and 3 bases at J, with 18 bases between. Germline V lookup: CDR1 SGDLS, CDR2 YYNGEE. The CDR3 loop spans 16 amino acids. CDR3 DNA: TGTGCCAGCAGCGCCGAGGGTCGGGCCAGATACACTGAAGCTTTCTTT. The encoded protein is CASSAEGRARYTEAFF.

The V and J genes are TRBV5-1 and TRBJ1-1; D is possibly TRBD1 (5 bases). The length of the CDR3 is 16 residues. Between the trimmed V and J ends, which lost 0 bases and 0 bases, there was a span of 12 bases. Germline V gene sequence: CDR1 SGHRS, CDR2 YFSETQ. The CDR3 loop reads CASSLAGGALNTEAFF. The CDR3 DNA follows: TGCGCCAGCAGCTTGGCCGGCGGGGCTCTGAACACTGAAGCTTTCTTT.

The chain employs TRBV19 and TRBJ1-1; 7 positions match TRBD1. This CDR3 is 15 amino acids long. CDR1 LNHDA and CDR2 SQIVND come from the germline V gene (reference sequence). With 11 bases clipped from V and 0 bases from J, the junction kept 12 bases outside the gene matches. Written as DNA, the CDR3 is TGTGCCCCTAAAGTGGGGGGACAGTTGAACACTGAAGCTTTCTTT. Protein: CAPKVGGQLNTEAFF.

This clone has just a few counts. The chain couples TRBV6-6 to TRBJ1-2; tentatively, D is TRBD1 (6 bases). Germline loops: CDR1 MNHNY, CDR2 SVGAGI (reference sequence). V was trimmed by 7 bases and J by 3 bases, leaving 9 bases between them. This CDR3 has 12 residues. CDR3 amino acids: CASNRADYGYTF. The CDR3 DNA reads TGTGCCAGCAACAGGGCTGACTATGGCTACACCTTC.

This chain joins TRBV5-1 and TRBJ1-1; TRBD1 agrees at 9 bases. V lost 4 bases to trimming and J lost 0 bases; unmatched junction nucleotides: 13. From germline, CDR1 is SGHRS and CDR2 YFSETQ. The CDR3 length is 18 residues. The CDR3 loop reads CASSPLYRDRVVNTEAFF. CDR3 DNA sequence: TGCGCCAGCAGCCCCCTCTACCGGGACAGGGTGGTGAACACTGAAGCTTTCTTT.

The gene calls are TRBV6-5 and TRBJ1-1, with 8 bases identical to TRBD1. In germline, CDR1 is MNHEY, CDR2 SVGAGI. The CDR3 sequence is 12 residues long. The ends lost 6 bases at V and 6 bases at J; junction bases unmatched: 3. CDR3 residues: CASSMDRAEAFF. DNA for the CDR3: TGTGCCAGCAGCATGGACAGGGCTGAAGCTTTCTTT.

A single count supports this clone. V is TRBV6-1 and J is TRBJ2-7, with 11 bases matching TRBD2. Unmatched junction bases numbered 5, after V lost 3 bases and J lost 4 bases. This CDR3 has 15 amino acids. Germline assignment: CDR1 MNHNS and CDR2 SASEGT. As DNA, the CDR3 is TGTGCCAGCAGTGAGGCTAGCGGGGGGTGGTACGAGCAGTACTTC. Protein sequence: CASSEASGGWYEQYF.

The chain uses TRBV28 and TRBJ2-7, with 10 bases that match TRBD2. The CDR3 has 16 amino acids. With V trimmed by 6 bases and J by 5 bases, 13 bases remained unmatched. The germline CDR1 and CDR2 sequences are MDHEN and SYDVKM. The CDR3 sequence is CASSSIGTSGTDEQYF. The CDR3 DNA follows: TGTGCCAGCAGCTCTATCGGAACTAGCGGGACGGACGAGCAGTACTTC.

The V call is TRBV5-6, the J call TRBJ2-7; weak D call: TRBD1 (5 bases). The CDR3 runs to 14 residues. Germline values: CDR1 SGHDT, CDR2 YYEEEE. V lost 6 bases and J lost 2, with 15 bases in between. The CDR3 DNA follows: TGTGCCAGCAATAGACAGTTACGAACCTACGAGCAGTACTTC. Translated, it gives CASNRQLRTYEQYF. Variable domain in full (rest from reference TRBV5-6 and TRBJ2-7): DAGVTQSPTHLIKTRGQQVTLRCSPKSGHDTVSWYQQALGQGPQFIFQYYEEEERQRGNFPDRFSGHQFPNYSSELNVNALLLGDSALYLCASNRQLRTYEQYFGPGTRLTVT.

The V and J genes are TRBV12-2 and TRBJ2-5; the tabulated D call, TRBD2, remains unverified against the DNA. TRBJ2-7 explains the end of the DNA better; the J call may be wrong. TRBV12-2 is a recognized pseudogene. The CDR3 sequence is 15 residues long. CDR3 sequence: CASRLALAGSYEQYF. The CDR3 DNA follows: TGTGCAAGTCGCTTAGCGCTAGCGGGCTCCTACGAGCAGTACTTC.

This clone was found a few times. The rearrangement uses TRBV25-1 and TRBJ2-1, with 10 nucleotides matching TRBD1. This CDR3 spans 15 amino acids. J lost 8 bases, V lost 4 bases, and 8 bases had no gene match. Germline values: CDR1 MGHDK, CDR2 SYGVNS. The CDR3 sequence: CASSGRQGAKDEQFF. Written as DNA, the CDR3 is TGTGCCAGCAGTGGACGACAGGGGGCGAAGGATGAGCAGTTCTTC.

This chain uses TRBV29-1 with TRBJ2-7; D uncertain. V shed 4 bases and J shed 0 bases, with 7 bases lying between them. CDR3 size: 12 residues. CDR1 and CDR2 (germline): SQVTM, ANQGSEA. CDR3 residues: CSVVWSSYEQYF. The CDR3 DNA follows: TGCAGCGTTGTGTGGAGCTCCTACGAGCAGTACTTC.

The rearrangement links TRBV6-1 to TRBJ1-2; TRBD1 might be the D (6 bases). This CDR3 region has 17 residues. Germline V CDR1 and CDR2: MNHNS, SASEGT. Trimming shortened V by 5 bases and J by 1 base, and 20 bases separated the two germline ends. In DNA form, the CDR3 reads TGTGCCAGCAGTAAAGACCCCCTCGGGACACTTAACTATGGCTACACCTTC. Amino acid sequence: CASSKDPLGTLNYGYTF.

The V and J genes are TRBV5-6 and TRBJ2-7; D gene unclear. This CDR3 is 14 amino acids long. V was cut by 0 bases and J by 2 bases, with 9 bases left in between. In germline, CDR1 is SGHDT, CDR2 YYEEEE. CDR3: CASSLDTQAYEQYF. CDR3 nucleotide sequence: TGTGCCAGCAGCTTGGACACACAAGCCTACGAGCAGTACTTC.

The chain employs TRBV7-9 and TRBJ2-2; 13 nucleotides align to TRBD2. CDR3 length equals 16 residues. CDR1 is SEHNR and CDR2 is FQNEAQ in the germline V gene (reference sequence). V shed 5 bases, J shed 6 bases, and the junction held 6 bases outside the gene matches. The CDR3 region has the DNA TGTGCCAGCAGCCCCCTCACTAGCGGGGGGGCCGGGGAGCTGTTTTTT. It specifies CASSPLTSGGAGELFF.

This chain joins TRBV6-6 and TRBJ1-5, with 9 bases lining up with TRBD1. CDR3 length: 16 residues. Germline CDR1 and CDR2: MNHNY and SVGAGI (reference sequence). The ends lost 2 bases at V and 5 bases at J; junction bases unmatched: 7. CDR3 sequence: CASSYIGGQGHQPQHF. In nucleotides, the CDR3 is TGTGCCAGCAGTTACATTGGGGGACAGGGACATCAGCCCCAGCATTTT.

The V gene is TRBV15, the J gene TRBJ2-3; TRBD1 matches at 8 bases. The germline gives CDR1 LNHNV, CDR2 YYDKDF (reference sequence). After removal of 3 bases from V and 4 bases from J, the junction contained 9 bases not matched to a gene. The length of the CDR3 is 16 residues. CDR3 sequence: CATSSAPDRASDTQYF. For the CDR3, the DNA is TGTGCCACCAGCAGTGCGCCGGACAGGGCATCAGATACGCAGTATTTT.

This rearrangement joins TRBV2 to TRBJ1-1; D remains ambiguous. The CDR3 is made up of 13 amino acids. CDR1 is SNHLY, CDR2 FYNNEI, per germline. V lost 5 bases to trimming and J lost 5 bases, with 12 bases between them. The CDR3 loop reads CASSPRWRTEAFF. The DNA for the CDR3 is TGTGCCAGCAGTCCTAGGTGGAGAACTGAAGCTTTCTTT.

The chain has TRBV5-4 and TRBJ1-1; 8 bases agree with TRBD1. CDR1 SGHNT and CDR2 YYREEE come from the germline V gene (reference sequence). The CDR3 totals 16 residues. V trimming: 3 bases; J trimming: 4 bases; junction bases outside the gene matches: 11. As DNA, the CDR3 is TGTGCCAGCAGCTCAAAGAAGGACAGGGAGTTCACTGAAGCTTTCTTT. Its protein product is CASSSKKDREFTEAFF.